This T cell receptor beta chain was observed in a study of vaccination and CD4 T cells after COVID-19. On the study more broadly: Across the group, participants received two doses of either BNT162b2 or mRNA-1273 vaccine.

The Oncomine TCR Beta short-read assay generated sequence data from the DNA of cultured CD4+ T cells. Genomic DNA extraction was carried out from cultured CD4+ T cells. TCRdb re-called the PCR reads through MiXCR, storing one row per CDR3 protein. This table holds about 19,000 distinct CDR3 sequences, approximately 50% found once. Noted treatment: approximately nine-day PBMC culture with coronavirus spike peptide pools or control peptides (ViraFEST assay). Concerning this clonotype: The target antigen is unknown.

Germline CDR1 is MRHNA and CDR2 is SNTAGT. Trimming removed 6 bases at V and 4 bases at J, with 15 bases between. The length of the CDR3 is 14 residues. Study observations and caveats: Only post-vaccination samples contained a median about 86% of the reactive clones in convalescent patients. In median terms, SARS-CoV-2-reactive clonotypes went from roughly 22 to 38, a nonsignificant rise.

The material was CD4+ T cells from blood, cultured in vitro, obtained after SARS-CoV-2 vaccination. V is TRBV6-4 and J is TRBJ1-2, with D possibly matching TRBD1 (5 bases). The TCR originated in a human donor who had recovered from COVID-19. Written as DNA, the CDR3 is TGTGCCAGCAGCGCCGGGGGGACGGCCTATGGCTACACCTTC. The encoded protein is CASSAGGTAYGYTF.